The 7 T cell receptor beta chains reported below all come from one sample, sequenced in a study of cytomegalovirus exposure and HLA in healthy donors. PCR amplification relied on 60 Vbeta primers (plus 13 Jbeta primers). The data were produced by immunoSEQ multiplex PCR, yet TCRdb's version contains in-frame clones alone and is incomplete. The table shows 100,000 to 150,000 clones, with 80% occurring only once. Sequenced input: PBMCs. These receptors came from a man between 25 and 39 years old in good health and CMV-seropositive.

The chain uses TRBV10-3 and TRBJ1-4, with 7 bases aligning to TRBD1. J lost 8 bases, V lost 3 bases, and 3 bases had no gene match. Germline V lookup: CDR1 ENHRY, CDR2 SYGVKD. This CDR3 has 13 residues. The CDR3 is CAISETGDEKLFF. CDR3 DNA sequence: TGTGCCATCAGTGAAACAGGGGACGAAAAACTGTTTTTT.

The rearrangement links TRBV9 to TRBJ2-2; perhaps TRBD2 as D (7 bases). CDR1 is SGDLS, CDR2 YYNGEE, per germline. The CDR3 is 18 residues long. Between the trimmed V and J ends, which lost 3 bases and 1 base, there was a span of 19 bases. The CDR3 here is CASSAPRAGAQNTGELFF. In DNA, the CDR3 is TGTGCCAGCAGCGCGCCGCGGGCGGGGGCCCAGAACACCGGGGAGCTGTTTTTT.

CDR3 DNA sequence: TGTGCCAGCAGCCAAGATCCGGGAACTGGAAACACCATATATTTT. Amino acid sequence: CASSQDPGTGNTIYF. This chain joins TRBV4-2 and TRBJ1-3; D not resolved. The germline V gene encodes CDR1 LGHNA and CDR2 YNFKEQ. Trimming took off 0 bases at V and 2 bases at J, with 8 bases between the two ends. This CDR3 is built from 15 residues.

The CDR3 DNA reads TGTGCCAGCAGCCTAGGGGGGAACACTGAAGCTTTCTTT. It encodes CASSLGGNTEAFF. The V gene is TRBV27, the J gene TRBJ1-1, with TRBD1 as a possible D gene (6 bases). Germline lookup yields CDR1 MNHEY and CDR2 SMNVEV (reference sequence). This CDR3 has 13 residues. Trimming cost V 6 bases and J 1 base, with 9 bases left between them.

The V gene is TRBV6-5, the J gene TRBJ2-3; 7 bases match TRBD1. There are 14 residues in the CDR3. V was clipped by 6 bases and J by 1 base; unmatched bases: 4. The germline CDR1 and CDR2 sequences are MNHEY and SVGAGI. The chain's CDR3 is CASRPQGGTDTQYF. CDR3 in DNA: TGTGCCAGCAGGCCTCAGGGGGGCACAGATACGCAGTATTTT.

This chain uses TRBV7-6 with TRBJ1-1; D perhaps matches TRBD1 (5 bases). Germline V lookup: CDR1 SGHVS, CDR2 FNYEAQ. The CDR3 has 14 residues. Deletions cut 5 bases from V and 4 bases from J, with 14 bases between. In DNA form, the CDR3 reads TGTGCCAGCAGCCCGAACGGGGGGAGCACTGAAGCTTTCTTT. Translation: CASSPNGGSTEAFF.

The rearrangement links TRBV6-1 to TRBJ1-2; a weak D match, TRBD1 (6 bases). The CDR3 loop spans 15 amino acids. Germline values: CDR1 MNHNS, CDR2 SASEGT. Trimming took off 7 bases at V and 3 bases at J, with 18 bases between the two ends. CDR3 in amino acids: CASTSLRGSDYGYTF. The CDR3 DNA reads as TGTGCCAGCACCTCTCTCAGGGGAAGTGACTATGGCTACACCTTC.